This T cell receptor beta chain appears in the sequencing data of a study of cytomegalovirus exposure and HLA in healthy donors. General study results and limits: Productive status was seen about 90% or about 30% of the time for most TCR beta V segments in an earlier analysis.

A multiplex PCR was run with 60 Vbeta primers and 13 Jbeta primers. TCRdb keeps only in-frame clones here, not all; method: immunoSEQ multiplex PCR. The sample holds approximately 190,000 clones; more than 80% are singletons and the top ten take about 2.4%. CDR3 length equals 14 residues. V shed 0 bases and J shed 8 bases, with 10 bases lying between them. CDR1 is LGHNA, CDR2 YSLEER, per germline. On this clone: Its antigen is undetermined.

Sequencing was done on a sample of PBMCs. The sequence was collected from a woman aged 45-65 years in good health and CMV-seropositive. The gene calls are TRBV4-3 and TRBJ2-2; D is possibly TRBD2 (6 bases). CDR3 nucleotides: TGCGCCAGCAGCCAAGAGGGACTTTCTGGGGAGCTGTTTTTT. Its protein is CASSQEGLSGELFF.